This record looks at one T cell receptor beta chain sequence and its context. The antigen remains unidentified. The source of the sample is a study of T-cell memory formation after mild COVID-19. Study in general: The two donors had largely donor-specific TCR clusters. Whole-study results and caveats: Unconfirmed was the SARS-CoV-2 specificity of second-wave clones that peaked on day 37.

Constant-segment primers were used for 5'RACE, and the resulting TCR alpha and TCR beta cDNA libraries carried sample barcodes and UMIs. TCRdb itself ran the 5' RACE reads through MiXCR, one entry per CDR3 protein. The sample carries 300,000 to 350,000 distinct CDR3 sequences, 14% recorded once. The CDR3 extends over 13 amino acids. The V and J ends lost 8 bases and 8 bases, in that order; junction bases with no gene match: 9. CDR1 and CDR2 (germline): MNHEY, SVGEGT. The chain is built from TRBV6-2 or TRBV6-3 and TRBJ2-3, with 8 nucleotides matching TRBD1. This sequence was found in a man younger than 30 who had mild COVID-19 (a few samples of this study predate the infection). Cell type and time point are not known. The sample consisted of PBMCs or a T cell subset sorted from them (not recorded which). Here the CDR3 DNA reads TGTGCCAGCTCCGACAGGGGATTTCGTACGCAGTATTTT. Encoded protein: CASSDRGFRTQYF.